The 27 T cell receptor beta chains below were found in one sample sequenced in a study of human thymus T cells. TCRdb keeps only in-frame clones here, not all; method: immunoSEQ multiplex PCR. The sample has around 45,000 clones, approximately 95% seen once; the top ten hold about 0.17%. The sequenced sample consisted of blood. These receptors were obtained from a girl under three years old with a congenital heart defect but otherwise immunologically healthy.

The CDR3 coding sequence is TGTGCCAGCAAGGGACTAGCTGAATACAATGAGCAGTTCTTC. Residues: CASKGLAEYNEQFF. The V and J genes are TRBV2 and TRBJ2-1; 9 positions agree with TRBD2. The CDR3 extends over 14 amino acids. V lost 7 bases, J lost 4 bases, and 5 bases stayed unmatched. Germline V gene data show CDR1 as SNHLY and CDR2 as FYNNEI.

In this sample, this clone turned up once. The CDR3 sequence: CASIATGTGYGYTF. The CDR3, as DNA: TGTGCCAGTATTGCAACGGGGACAGGCTATGGCTACACCTTC. This chain uses TRBV19 with TRBJ1-2; 8 bases are shared with TRBD1. The CDR3 extends over 14 amino acids. CDR1 and CDR2 from the germline V gene are LNHDA and SQIVND (reference sequence). Germline trimming cut 7 bases from V and 4 bases from J; bases unmatched to any gene: 8.

The rearrangement links TRBV7-9 to TRBJ2-7, with D perhaps given as TRBD1 or TRBD2 (5 bases each). V dropped 2 bases and J dropped 7 bases, with 18 bases sitting between them. In germline, CDR1 is SEHNR, CDR2 FQNEAQ (reference sequence). The CDR3 sequence is 15 residues long. DNA of the CDR3: TGTGCCAGCAGCTTACCACCCTTAGGGACGGGAGAGCAGTACTTC. Its protein is CASSLPPLGTGEQYF.

The chain combines TRBV6-1 with TRBJ2-7; TRBD2 matches 12 bases. J lost 3 bases, V lost 10 bases, and 7 bases had no gene match. The CDR3 totals 14 residues. Germline values: CDR1 MNHNS, CDR2 SASEGT. The CDR3 DNA reads TGTGCCACCCTGACTAGCGGGAGTGGCTACGAGCAGTACTTC. This translates into CATLTSGSGYEQYF.

The CDR3 reads CASSPEGLGTDTQYF. CDR3 coding DNA: TGTGCCAGCTCACCCGAGGGTTTGGGCACAGATACGCAGTATTTT. The chain is built from TRBV18 and TRBJ2-3, with D perhaps TRBD2 (5 bases). Germline-derived CDR1 and CDR2 are KGHSH and LQKENI. The V gene lost 3 bases and the J gene lost 1 base, with 11 bases spanning the gap. The CDR3 contains 15 residues.

Comment on this clone: At one end the junction does not follow the germline gene, possibly because of a read error. This chain joins TRBV28 and TRBJ1-1; unclear D gene. The CDR3 contains 12 residues. Germline V gives CDR1 MDHEN, CDR2 SYDVKM. The CDR3 sequence is CASSLEVTSPLF. DNA for the CDR3: TGTGCCAGCAGTTTAGAGGTTACTAGCCCCCTATTT.

The chain recombines TRBV4-1 with TRBJ2-7; the D is unclear. V lost 0 bases to trimming and J lost 1 base, with 7 bases between them. The CDR3 loop spans 14 amino acids. Germline CDR1 and CDR2: MGHRA and YSYEKL. DNA for the CDR3: TGCGCCAGCAGCCAAGATAGGAATTCCTACGAGCAGTACTTC. Its translation: CASSQDRNSYEQYF.

This chain uses TRBV5-8 with TRBJ2-1, with unresolved D. Deletions cut 4 bases from V and 8 bases from J, with 13 bases between. Germline V gives CDR1 SGHTS, CDR2 YDEGEE. CDR3 length: 13 residues. The CDR3 region is CASSRFIFDEQFF. CDR3 coding DNA: TGTGCCAGCAGCAGGTTCATTTTTGATGAGCAGTTCTTC.

J is TRBJ2-3 and V is TRBV12-5, with D possibly being TRBD2 (6 bases). Germline V gene lookup returns CDR1 LGHNT and CDR2 FRNRAP. V gave up 0 bases and J gave up 5 bases, with 12 bases separating them. This CDR3 spans 15 amino acids. Written as DNA, the CDR3 is TGTGCTAGTGGTTTGGTCGGGAGTTATGGAGATACGCAGTATTTT. Translating gives CASGLVGSYGDTQYF.

The chain recombines TRBV29-1 with TRBJ2-5, with D possibly TRBD2 on 5 matching bases. V dropped 4 bases and J dropped 4 bases, with 10 bases sitting between them. In germline, CDR1 is SQVTM, CDR2 ANQGSEA. This CDR3 comprises 12 residues. The CDR3 DNA is TGCAGCGTTGTCGAGGGCTCAGAGACCCAGTACTTC. Residues: CSVVEGSETQYF. The full variable domain, in which reference TRBV29-1 and TRBJ2-5 provide the parts outside the CDR3, is SAVISQKPSRDICQRGTSLTIQCQVDSQVTMMFWYRQQPGQSLTLIATANQGSEATYESGFVIDKFPISRPNLTFSTLTVSNMSPEDSSIYLCSVVEGSETQYFGPGTRLLVL.

This sequence joins TRBV27 and TRBJ2-7; TRBD2 might be the D (6 bases). Trimming cost V 3 bases and J 6 bases, with 18 bases left between them. There are 15 residues in the CDR3. Germline V lookup: CDR1 MNHEY, CDR2 SMNVEV (reference sequence). Written as DNA, the CDR3 is TGTGCCAGCAGTTTTGCGGGACCGAAAGGCGTCGAGCAGTACTTC. Translated, it gives CASSFAGPKGVEQYF.

This chain connects TRBV5-6 to TRBJ2-1; D tentatively fits TRBD1 or TRBD2 (5 bases each). Germline assignment: CDR1 SGHDT and CDR2 YYEEEE. This CDR3 comprises 14 residues. Trimming left V 2 bases short and J 7 bases short, with 13 bases between. The CDR3 loop reads CASSLPGPPNEQFF. The CDR3 region has the DNA TGTGCCAGCAGCTTACCGGGACCCCCGAATGAGCAGTTCTTC.

This chain uses TRBV2 with TRBJ2-1; D remains unclear. Germline assignment: CDR1 SNHLY and CDR2 FYNNEI. V lost 4 bases and J 8 bases, leaving 9 bases between the germline ends. This CDR3 is 12 amino acids long. CDR3 sequence reads: CASSGLGYEQFF. CDR3 nucleotides: TGTGCCAGCAGTGGACTGGGGTATGAGCAGTTCTTC.

This clone was seen a single time. The V gene is TRBV7-2, the J gene TRBJ2-7, with TRBD1 identical over 8 bases. Germline V lookup: CDR1 SGHTA, CDR2 FQGNSA. The CDR3 loop spans 16 amino acids. V shed 5 bases and J 2 bases; nucleotides not matched to a gene: 11. CDR3 sequence (DNA): TGTGCCAGCAGCCTTCGGACAGGGTCGGCTACCTACGAGCAGTACTTC. As protein: CASSLRTGSATYEQYF.

This clone showed up just once. The chain has TRBV27 and TRBJ2-1; 8 positions agree with TRBD2. Germline V CDR1 and CDR2: MNHEY, SMNVEV (reference sequence). The CDR3 is 11 residues long. V gave up 4 bases and J gave up 14 bases; unmatched junction bases: 4. The CDR3 nucleotides are TGTGCCAGCAGTTCCCCGGGACTAGAGTTCTTC. It translates to CASSSPGLEFF.

The rearrangement links TRBV5-1 to TRBJ2-3; TRBD2 agrees at 8 bases. The CDR3 is 19 amino acids. V was clipped by 4 bases and J by 2 bases; unmatched bases: 18. CDR1 SGHRS and CDR2 YFSETQ come from the germline V gene. As DNA, the CDR3 is TGCGCCAGCAGCCTACCCCCCGCAACGGGAGGGACCATCACAGATACGCAGTATTTT. As protein: CASSLPPATGGTITDTQYF.

The chain uses TRBV2 and TRBJ1-2, with D unclear. Germline lookup yields CDR1 SNHLY and CDR2 FYNNEI. Trimming stripped 1 base from V and 0 bases from J, with 6 bases between. The CDR3 covers 14 residues. The CDR3 loop reads CASSEGAPNYGYTF. The CDR3 region has the DNA TGTGCCAGCAGTGAAGGGGCCCCTAACTATGGCTACACCTTC. Together with reference TRBV2 and TRBJ1-2, the CDR3 gives the full variable domain: EPEVTQTPSHQVTQMGQEVILRCVPISNHLYFYWYRQILGQKVEFLVSFYNNEISEKSEIFDDQFSVERPDGSNFTLKIRSTKLEDSAMYFCASSEGAPNYGYTFGSGTRLTVV.

With respect to this clone: The missing conserved phenylalanine or tryptophan at the end of this CDR3 makes a read error likely. The DNA is omitted, as the CDR3 cannot be located on it reliably, and the CDR3 follows TCRdb's listing. The chain is built from TRBV6-1 and TRBJ2-4; TRBD2, as called in the table, went unchecked against the DNA. Germline CDR1 MNHNS, CDR2 SASEGT. The CDR3 spans 14 residues, counting both ends. This CDR3 reads CASRVGTSGRAPIL.

This chain connects TRBV4-3 to TRBJ2-3; no reliable D call. This CDR3 has 13 residues. Germline lookup yields CDR1 LGHNA and CDR2 YSLEER. Trimming removed 0 bases from V and 5 bases from J, with 6 bases in between. CDR3 in amino acids: CASSQDWGDTQYF. The CDR3 DNA reads as TGCGCCAGCAGCCAAGATTGGGGAGATACGCAGTATTTT.

CDR3 nucleotide sequence: TGTGCCAGCGAGGGGGGCTACACCTTC. Translating gives CASEGGYTF. The rearrangement joins TRBV3-1 (or the pseudogene TRBV3-2) to TRBJ1-2; possible D gene TRBD1, 5 bases. The length of the CDR3 is 9 residues. Trimming shortened V by 8 bases and J by 8 bases, and 6 bases separated the two germline ends. Germline V lookup: CDR1 LGHDT, CDR2 YNNKEL (reference sequence).

The genes are TRBV7-9 and TRBJ2-7, with D perhaps matching TRBD1 (5 bases). The CDR3 runs 17 residues. V lost 4 bases to trimming and J lost 6 bases, with 25 bases between them. Looked up from germline, CDR1 is SEHNR and CDR2 is FQNEAQ (reference sequence). CDR3 DNA: TGTGCCAGCAGCTCAGAAGTCTACCTGAAGGGGAATATCGAGCAGTACTTC. Amino acids: CASSSEVYLKGNIEQYF.

The chain has TRBV30 and TRBJ2-3; 10 nucleotides agree with TRBD1. The V segment lost 4 bases and the J segment 6 bases; nucleotides outside the gene matches: 13. CDR1 is GTSNPN and CDR2 is SVGIG in the germline V gene (reference sequence). This CDR3 has 16 residues. The CDR3 region has the DNA TGTGCCTGGACCAAACGGGACAGGGGAAGTTTGGATACGCAGTATTTT. It translates to CAWTKRDRGSLDTQYF.

The chain carries TRBV5-1 and TRBJ1-2, with 10 positions matching TRBD1. The junction had 4 bases not matched to a gene; V was cut back by 6 bases and J by 5 bases. CDR3 size: 13 residues. Germline V lookup: CDR1 SGHRS, CDR2 YFSETQ. The CDR3 reads CASTTGQGYGYTF. Written as DNA, the CDR3 is TGCGCCAGCACCACGGGACAGGGGTATGGCTACACCTTC.

This clone is a singleton in its sample. V and J are TRBV6-6 and TRBJ2-1; D may be TRBD2 (6 bases). V lost 0 bases and J lost 12, with 9 bases in between. CDR3 length: 12 residues. Germline V gives CDR1 MNHNY, CDR2 SVGAGI (reference sequence). CDR3 coding DNA: TGTGCCAGCAGTTACTCCCGGCGGGGGCAGTTCTTC. Its protein is CASSYSRRGQFF.

This CDR3 reads CASSPGTSGRVNEQFF. In DNA, the CDR3 is TGTGCCAGCAGCCCCGGGACTAGCGGGAGAGTGAATGAGCAGTTCTTC. This chain links TRBV21-1 with TRBJ2-1; the D call in the table, TRBD2, was not verified against the DNA. TRBV21-1 is shown as a pseudogene. The length of the CDR3 is 16 residues.

The rearrangement links TRBV20-1 to TRBJ2-5, with D unclear. CDR3 length: 11 amino acids. The germline V gene has CDR1 DFQATT and CDR2 SNEGSKA (reference sequence). With 6 bases removed from V and 5 bases from J, the gap between germline ends came to 10 bases. The CDR3 spells CSAQTAETQYF. In DNA, the CDR3 is TGCAGTGCCCAAACTGCGGAGACCCAGTACTTC.

The chain couples TRBV2 to TRBJ2-5; D possibly corresponds to TRBD1 (6 bases). Per germline, CDR1 SNHLY and CDR2 FYNNEI. The V gene lost 5 bases and the J gene lost 6 bases, with 16 bases spanning the gap. CDR3 length: 14 residues. The chain's CDR3 is CASSPWGQGKTQYF. CDR3 nucleotides: TGTGCCAGCAGTCCGTGGGGGCAGGGGAAGACCCAGTACTTC.